A single sample is the source of the 10 T cell receptor beta chains below, sequenced in a study of early T cells in non-severe SARS-CoV-2 infection. Each CDR3 protein gets one entry after TCRdb re-called the 5' RACE reads with MiXCR. This sample has around 25,000 distinct CDR3 sequences; less than 6% occur once, and the top ten carry 2% to 3%. Sample: whole blood. The source of these receptors is an adult who was a healthcare worker with PCR-confirmed SARS-CoV-2 infection or an uninfected control (not recorded which).

This clonotype has ten or more counts. This chain joins TRBV2 and TRBJ2-7; no firm D call. Trimming removed 8 bases from V and 3 bases from J, with 5 bases in between. CDR3 length: 10 amino acids. The V gene's germline CDR1 is SNHLY and CDR2 FYNNEI. DNA for the CDR3: TGTGCCAGCCTGGGCTACGAGCAGTACTTC. This codes for CASLGYEQYF.

This clonotype was seen many times. This chain links TRBV7-2 with TRBJ2-1, with 8 bases aligning to TRBD1. Looked up from germline, CDR1 is SGHTA and CDR2 is FQGNSA. The J segment lost 8 bases and the V segment lost 6 bases, leaving 3 bases of the junction unmatched. This CDR3 comprises 12 residues. The CDR3 DNA sequence: TGTGCCAGCAGACGGACAGGGTATGAGCAGTTCTTC. Translation gives CASRRTGYEQFF. Full variable domain (rest looked up from reference TRBV7-2 and TRBJ2-1): GAGVSQSPSNKVTEKGKDVELRCDPISGHTALYWYRQSLGQGLEFLIYFQGNSAPDKSGLPSDRFSAERTGGSVSTLTIQRTQQEDSAVYLCASRRTGYEQFFGPGTRLTVL.

This rearrangement joins TRBV4-1 to TRBJ1-3, with D possibly being TRBD1 (6 bases). V dropped 1 base and J dropped 6 bases, with 13 bases sitting between them. CDR3 length equals 15 residues. Germline loops: CDR1 MGHRA, CDR2 YSYEKL. The DNA of the CDR3 is TGCGCCAGCAGCCAAGCAGGGGTTTTGGCAAACACCATATATTTT. It translates to CASSQAGVLANTIYF.

This clonotype showed up many times. The gene calls are TRBV5-4 and TRBJ1-2, with D unresolved. With 1 base removed from V and 6 bases from J, the gap between germline ends came to 4 bases. Germline CDR1 reads SGHNT; CDR2 reads YYREEE (reference sequence). The CDR3 loop spans 11 amino acids. This CDR3 is CASSLRNGYTF. In DNA, the CDR3 is TGTGCCAGCAGCTTGCGTAATGGCTACACCTTC. Combining the CDR3 with reference TRBV5-4 and TRBJ1-2 gives the whole variable domain ETGVTQSPTHLIKTRGQQVTLRCSSQSGHNTVSWYQQALGQGPQFIFQYYREEENGRGNFPPRFSGLQFPNYSSELNVNALELDDSALYLCASSLRNGYTFGSGTRLTVV.

This clonotype showed up many times. The V call is TRBV28, the J call TRBJ2-3; D not certain. V gave up 2 bases and J gave up 0 bases, with 12 bases separating them. The germline CDR1 and CDR2 sequences are MDHEN and SYDVKM. The CDR3 runs 16 residues. The CDR3 spells CASSLLWGPSTDTQYF. CDR3 sequence (DNA): TGTGCCAGCAGTTTACTCTGGGGTCCAAGCACAGATACGCAGTATTTT.

This clonotype was detected ten times or more. The J gene is TRBJ1-1, the V gene TRBV6-5; D gene ambiguous. CDR1 and CDR2 from the germline V gene are MNHEY and SVGAGI. The CDR3 length is 13 residues. V lost 4 bases and J lost 5, with 11 bases in between. The CDR3 bases are TGTGCCAGCAGTTTTACAACATGGACTGAAGCTTTCTTT. It translates to CASSFTTWTEAFF.

This clonotype was recorded many times. The V and J genes are TRBV5-1 and TRBJ1-1; D unresolved. In germline, CDR1 is SGHRS, CDR2 YFSETQ. This CDR3 contains 15 residues. Trimming removed 0 bases from V and 4 bases from J, with 13 bases in between. The CDR3 nucleotides are TGCGCCAGCAGCTTGGGAGGTTTACAGACCACTGAAGCTTTCTTT. Translating it yields CASSLGGLQTTEAFF.

This clonotype has ten or more counts. The chain is built from TRBV27 and TRBJ2-2, with D tentatively TRBD1 or TRBD2 (6 bases each). V lost 6 bases and J 1 base, leaving 12 bases between the germline ends. Germline-derived CDR1 and CDR2 are MNHEY and SMNVEV (reference sequence). This CDR3 has 15 residues. The CDR3 region is CASSWRGLNTGELFF. CDR3 DNA: TGTGCCAGCAGCTGGAGGGGGTTGAACACCGGGGAGCTGTTTTTT.

This clonotype has more than one count but fewer than ten. This chain connects TRBV11-2 to TRBJ2-5; D unresolved. This CDR3 has 12 amino acids. Trimming took 3 bases from V and 5 from J, leaving 7 bases between them. The germline V gene has CDR1 SGHAT and CDR2 FQNNGV. The CDR3 DNA reads TGTGCCAGCAGCTTTCCGGTTGAGACCCAGTACTTC. Protein: CASSFPVETQYF.

There are many counts of this clonotype. The rearrangement joins TRBV6-2 or TRBV6-3 to TRBJ2-2, with 7 bases matching TRBD2. Germline CDR1 reads MNHEY; CDR2 reads SVGEGT. V shed 5 bases and J 4 bases; nucleotides not matched to a gene: 7. The CDR3 runs 15 residues. The CDR3 DNA reads as TGTGCCAGCAGTCTGCCGGGGGGTTTCACCGGGGAGCTGTTTTTT. This codes for CASSLPGGFTGELFF.